This T cell receptor beta chain was sequenced in a study of T-cell memory formation after mild COVID-19. Findings and limits, study-wide: Day 15 to 85 contracting clones showed balanced CD4/CD8; later expanders leaned CD4+. SARS-CoV-2 specificity was not confirmed for second-wave clones peaking on day 37.

Each CDR3 protein is one row after TCRdb ran MiXCR on the 5' RACE reads. Of some 450,000 distinct CDR3 sequences in the sample, roughly 20% were seen once. This clonotype was counted ten times or more. Its specificity is unknown. The germline CDR1 and CDR2 sequences are SGHRS and YFSETQ. CDR3 size: 12 residues. Trimming removed 5 bases at V and 3 bases at J, with 7 bases between. The chain joins TRBV5-1 to TRBJ2-3; D is unclear. The clonotype originates from an adult woman who had mild COVID-19 (a few samples of this study predate the infection). Cell type and time point are not known. Sequencing input: PBMCs or a T cell subset sorted from them (not recorded which). Written as DNA, the CDR3 is TGCGCCAGCAGTTTTGATACAGATACGCAGTATTTT. Translation gives CASSFDTDTQYF.